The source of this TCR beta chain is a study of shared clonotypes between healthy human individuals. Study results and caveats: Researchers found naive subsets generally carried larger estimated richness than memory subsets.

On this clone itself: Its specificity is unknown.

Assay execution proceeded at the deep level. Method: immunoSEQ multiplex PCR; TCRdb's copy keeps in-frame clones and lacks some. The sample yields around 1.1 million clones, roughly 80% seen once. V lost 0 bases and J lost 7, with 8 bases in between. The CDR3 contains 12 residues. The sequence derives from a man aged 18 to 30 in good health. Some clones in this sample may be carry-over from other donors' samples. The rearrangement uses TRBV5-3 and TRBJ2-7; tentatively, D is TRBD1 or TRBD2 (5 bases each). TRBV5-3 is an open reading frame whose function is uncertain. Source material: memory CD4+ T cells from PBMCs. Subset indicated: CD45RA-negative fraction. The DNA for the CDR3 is TGTGCCAGAAGCTTGGGGGGGAGAGAGCAGTACTTC. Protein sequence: CARSLGGREQYF.